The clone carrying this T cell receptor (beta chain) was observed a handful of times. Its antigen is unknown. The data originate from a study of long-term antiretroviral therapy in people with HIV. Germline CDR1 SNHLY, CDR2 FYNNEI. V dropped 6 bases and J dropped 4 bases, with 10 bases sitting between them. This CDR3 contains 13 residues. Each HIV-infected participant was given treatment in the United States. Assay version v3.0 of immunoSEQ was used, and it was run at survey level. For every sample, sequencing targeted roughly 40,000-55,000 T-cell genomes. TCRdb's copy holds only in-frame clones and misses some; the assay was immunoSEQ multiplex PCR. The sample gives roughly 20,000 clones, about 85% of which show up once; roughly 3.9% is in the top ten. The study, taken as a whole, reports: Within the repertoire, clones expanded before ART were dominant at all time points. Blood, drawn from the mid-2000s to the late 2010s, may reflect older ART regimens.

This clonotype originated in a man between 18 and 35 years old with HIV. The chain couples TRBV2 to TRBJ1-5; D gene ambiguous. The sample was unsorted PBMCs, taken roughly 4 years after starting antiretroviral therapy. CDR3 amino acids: CASRDGLNQPQHF. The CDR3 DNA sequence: TGTGCCAGCAGGGACGGCCTGAATCAGCCCCAGCATTTT.